The source of this T cell receptor beta chain is a study of T cells in Graves' hyperthyroidism and ophthalmopathy. RNA transcripts gave rise to amplified TCR beta CDR3 regions. A set of HTBI primers served as the primers for a first-round RT-PCR of the TCR CDR3. In TCRdb, the multiplex PCR reads were re-called with MiXCR into one record per CDR3 protein. The sample contains nearly 600,000 distinct CDR3 sequences, approximately 14% of which appear only once. This clonotype was counted at least ten times. Sequencing was done on a sample of blood. This sequence was found in a woman aged 18-35 years with Graves' ophthalmopathy.

CDR3 sequence (DNA): TGTGCCATCTTATCTTGGGGGACCAAAAACATTCAGTACTTC. Its protein is CAILSWGTKNIQYF. This sequence joins TRBV6-1 and TRBJ2-4; D may match TRBD1 or TRBD2 (5 bases each). Per germline, CDR1 MNHNS and CDR2 SASEGT. The CDR3 is 14 amino acids. Trimming cost V 10 bases and J 2 bases, with 15 bases left between them.